Following are 28 T cell receptor beta chains from one sample sequenced in a study of T cell responses to AZD1222 COVID-19 vaccine (dated by TCRdb to the early 2020s). Explained via the paper, the time point label denotes: about 28 days (+/-7) after the second vaccine dose. Libraries came from the immunoSEQ multiplex PCR assay. The immuneACCESS repertoire file appears here via TCRdb, limited to in-frame rearrangements. These files lack a portion of the clones; in checked studies, under half of the deficit traces to unresolved V genes, and the cause of the others is not known. This sample lists roughly 92,000 clones; 85% to 90% were detected once. The top ten hold 4.5% to 5% of the sample. The specimen comprised peripheral blood, sampled 28 days after the second AZD1222 dose. These receptors were obtained from an adult who received the AZD1222 COVID-19 vaccine.

The J gene is TRBJ1-5, the V gene TRBV30; 9 nucleotides match TRBD1. V lost 0 bases and J lost 7; bases outside the gene matches: 7. The germline V gene has CDR1 GTSNPN and CDR2 SVGIG (reference sequence). This CDR3 has 15 amino acids. CDR3: CAWSVRDRVDQPQHF. The CDR3 DNA reads TGTGCCTGGAGTGTACGGGACAGGGTGGACCAGCCCCAGCATTTT. The entire variable domain, with the rest obtained from reference TRBV30 and TRBJ1-5, is as follows: SQTIHQWPATLVQPVGSPLSLECTVEGTSNPNLYWYRQAAGRGLQLLFYSVGIGQISSEVPQNLSASRPQDRQFILSSKKLLLSDSGFYLCAWSVRDRVDQPQHFGDGTRLSIL.

The CDR3, as DNA: TGTGCCAGCAGCTTGGACGCGGGGGAGACCCAGTACTTC. Translation: CASSLDAGETQYF. The chain has TRBV6-5 and TRBJ2-5; a weak D match, TRBD2 (6 bases). V shed 6 bases and J shed 5 bases, with 13 bases lying between them. The germline gives CDR1 MNHEY, CDR2 SVGAGI. The CDR3 consists of 13 residues.

This chain joins TRBV11-2 and TRBJ2-3, with a tentative D call TRBD2 (5 bases). The CDR3 has 14 residues. Germline values: CDR1 SGHAT, CDR2 FQNNGV. The V end was cut by 2 bases, the J end by 4 bases, with 10 bases between. CDR3 loop: CASSLRLASDTQYF. Written as DNA, the CDR3 is TGTGCCAGCAGCTTAAGGCTAGCCTCAGATACGCAGTATTTT.

J is TRBJ1-6 and V is TRBV19; 7 bases agree with TRBD1. V shed 5 bases, J shed 7 bases, and the junction held 8 bases outside the gene matches. The CDR3 runs 15 residues. Germline V gene lookup returns CDR1 LNHDA and CDR2 SQIVND (reference sequence). CDR3 region: CASSAQTGWNSPLHF. The CDR3 DNA reads as TGTGCCAGTAGTGCCCAGACAGGGTGGAATTCACCCCTCCACTTT.

This chain links TRBV19 with TRBJ2-5, with D perhaps matching TRBD1 (6 bases). V shed 3 bases and J shed 0 bases, with 8 bases lying between them. There are 14 residues in the CDR3. CDR1 and CDR2 (germline): LNHDA, SQIVND (reference sequence). CDR3 sequence (DNA): TGTGCCAGTAGTATCCGGGACAACCAAGAGACCCAGTACTTC. Protein: CASSIRDNQETQYF.

The chain combines TRBV29-1 with TRBJ2-5; D perhaps matches TRBD2 (5 bases). The CDR3 is 13 residues long. Trimming removed 4 bases at V and 5 bases at J, with 14 bases between. The germline gives CDR1 SQVTM, CDR2 ANQGSEA. In nucleotides, the CDR3 is TGCAGCGTTGGAGAGGGTGGGCGGGAGACCCAGTACTTC. This sequence encodes CSVGEGGRETQYF.

The CDR3 is CASSFETGTLGGYTF. DNA of the CDR3: TGTGCCAGCAGCTTTGAGACCGGGACATTGGGGGGCTACACCTTC. The V call is TRBV7-8, the J call TRBJ1-2; weak D call: TRBD1 (6 bases). Per the germline V gene, CDR1 is SGHVS and CDR2 is FQNEAQ. Deletions cut 3 bases from V and 8 bases from J, with 19 bases between. The CDR3 consists of 15 residues. Using reference TRBV7-8 and TRBJ1-2 for the parts outside the CDR3, the full variable domain is GAGVSQSPRYKVAKRGQDVALRCDPISGHVSLFWYQQALGQGPEFLTYFQNEAQLDKSGLPSDRFFAERPEGSVSTLKIQRTQQEDSAVYLCASSFETGTLGGYTFGSGTRLTVV.

V gene TRBV2 combines with J gene TRBJ1-6, with 11 bases identical to TRBD1. Germline V gene sequence: CDR1 SNHLY, CDR2 FYNNEI. The V segment lost 6 bases and the J segment 9 bases; nucleotides outside the gene matches: 7. The CDR3 totals 15 residues. The CDR3 is CASSRTGGQGSPLHF. The CDR3 bases are TGTGCCAGCAGCAGGACAGGGGGCCAGGGTTCACCCCTCCACTTT.

The V call is TRBV25-1, the J call TRBJ1-5; tentatively, D is TRBD1 (5 bases). Germline assignment: CDR1 MGHDK and CDR2 SYGVNS. The V end lost 2 bases, the J end lost 2 bases, and 10 bases lay between the germline ends. The length of the CDR3 is 15 residues. CDR3 residues: CASSEGGSRNQPQHF. Written as DNA, the CDR3 is TGTGCCAGCAGTGAAGGGGGATCACGCAATCAGCCCCAGCATTTT.

This chain links TRBV19 with TRBJ1-4; no clear D gene. The germline gives CDR1 LNHDA, CDR2 SQIVND (reference sequence). Trimming took off 2 bases at V and 7 bases at J, with 14 bases between the two ends. This CDR3 has 15 amino acids. CDR3 sequence reads: CASSISGKVGEKLFF. The CDR3 DNA reads as TGTGCCAGTAGTATAAGCGGGAAGGTTGGTGAAAAACTGTTTTTT. Full variable domain (outside the CDR3, taken from reference TRBV19 and TRBJ1-4): DGGITQSPKYLFRKEGQNVTLSCEQNLNHDAMYWYRQDPGQGLRLIYYSQIVNDFQKGDIAEGYSVSREKKESFPLTVTSAQKNPTAFYLCASSISGKVGEKLFFGSGTQLSVL.

The gene calls are TRBV18 and TRBJ1-5; 11 nucleotides match TRBD1. Germline V gene sequence: CDR1 KGHSH, CDR2 LQKENI. The CDR3 loop spans 15 amino acids. V shed 3 bases, J shed 6 bases, and the junction held 4 bases outside the gene matches. This CDR3 is CASSPPGQGVQPQHF. The DNA for the CDR3 is TGTGCCAGCTCACCCCCGGGACAGGGGGTTCAGCCCCAGCATTTT.

The J gene is TRBJ2-7, the V gene TRBV3-1 (or the pseudogene TRBV3-2); D is uncertain. Trimming took 1 base from V and 5 from J, leaving 15 bases between them. The CDR3 is 15 residues long. Germline CDR1 is LGHDT and CDR2 is YNNKEL (reference sequence). The DNA of the CDR3 is TGTGCCAGCAGCCAAGGGGGTGCCGTCCAAAACGAGCAGTACTTC. Its translation: CASSQGGAVQNEQYF.

The rearrangement uses TRBV7-9 and TRBJ1-1; no definite D call. V lost 1 base and J lost 1, with 7 bases in between. The CDR3 has 14 amino acids. Germline V CDR1 and CDR2: SEHNR, FQNEAQ (reference sequence). This CDR3 reads CASSLGPGNTEAFF. The CDR3 nucleotides are TGTGCCAGCAGCTTAGGGCCGGGGAACACTGAAGCTTTCTTT. Full variable domain (outside the CDR3, taken from reference TRBV7-9 and TRBJ1-1): DTGVSQNPRHKITKRGQNVTFRCDPISEHNRLYWYRQTLGQGPEFLTYFQNEAQLEKSRLLSDRFSAERPKGSFSTLEIQRTEQGDSAMYLCASSLGPGNTEAFFGQGTRLTVV.

The V call is TRBV4-1, the J call TRBJ2-2; 8 bases match TRBD1. J lost 7 bases, V lost 0 bases, and 7 bases had no gene match. CDR1 and CDR2 from the germline V gene are MGHRA and YSYEKL. The CDR3 runs to 16 residues. The CDR3 loop reads CASSQEPGGANGELFF. DNA for the CDR3: TGCGCCAGCAGCCAAGAACCAGGGGGCGCAAACGGGGAGCTGTTTTTT.

The chain joins TRBV5-1 to TRBJ1-5, with D possibly TRBD1 on 5 matching bases. Germline V gene sequence: CDR1 SGHRS, CDR2 YFSETQ. CDR3 size: 15 residues. V lost 3 bases and J 4 bases, leaving 14 bases between the germline ends. The CDR3, as DNA: TGCGCCAGCAGCTCCTCGGGGCAACTGAATCAGCCCCAGCATTTT. It specifies CASSSSGQLNQPQHF.

CDR3 nucleotides: TGTGCCAGCAAAGGGGTTGGCTACACCTTC. It encodes CASKGVGYTF. The chain couples TRBV25-1 to TRBJ1-2; possible D gene TRBD1, 5 bases. This CDR3 has 10 residues. The germline CDR1 and CDR2 sequences are MGHDK and SYGVNS. V was trimmed by 7 bases and J by 7 bases, leaving 7 bases between them.

This chain links TRBV12-3 or TRBV12-4 with TRBJ2-5; D ambiguous. The CDR3 runs to 13 residues. The V and J ends lost 3 bases and 2 bases respectively, with 7 bases between them. The CDR3: CASSFRQQETQYF. For the CDR3, the DNA is TGTGCCAGCAGTTTCCGGCAGCAAGAGACCCAGTACTTC.

This clone was recorded once. The chain links TRBV18 to TRBJ2-5, with D unresolved. Trimming took 4 bases from V and 2 from J, leaving 11 bases between them. CDR3 length: 14 residues. Germline lookup yields CDR1 KGHSH and CDR2 LQKENI. CDR3 residues: CASSRATSQETQYF. The CDR3 region has the DNA TGTGCCAGCTCACGGGCGACAAGTCAAGAGACCCAGTACTTC. Full variable domain (rest looked up from reference TRBV18 and TRBJ2-5): NAGVMQNPRHLVRRRGQEARLRCSPMKGHSHVYWYRQLPEEGLKFMVYLQKENIIDESGMPKERFSAEFPKEGPSILRIQQVVRGDSAAYFCASSRATSQETQYFGPGTRLLVL.

This rearrangement joins TRBV7-9 to TRBJ1-2; the match to TRBD1 covers 8 bases. The junction had 11 bases not matched to a gene; V was cut back by 6 bases and J by 8 bases. CDR3 length: 14 residues. In germline, CDR1 is SEHNR, CDR2 FQNEAQ (reference sequence). The CDR3 protein is CASSRTDRDDGYTF. The CDR3 DNA reads as TGTGCCAGCAGTCGGACGGACAGGGATGACGGCTACACCTTC. The whole variable domain, remainder taken from reference TRBV7-9 and TRBJ1-2, is DTGVSQNPRHKITKRGQNVTFRCDPISEHNRLYWYRQTLGQGPEFLTYFQNEAQLEKSRLLSDRFSAERPKGSFSTLEIQRTEQGDSAMYLCASSRTDRDDGYTFGSGTRLTVV.

This chain joins TRBV12-5 and TRBJ1-5; 9 bases map to TRBD1. With 0 bases clipped from V and 4 bases from J, the junction kept 7 bases outside the gene matches. Germline values: CDR1 LGHNT, CDR2 FRNRAP. This CDR3 is built from 17 residues. CDR3 coding DNA: TGTGCTAGTGGTTTGGTTACAGGGGGCAAGGGGAATCAGCCCCAGCATTTT. This gives the protein CASGLVTGGKGNQPQHF.

V usage is TRBV7-2 and J usage is TRBJ2-1; 10 nucleotides agree with TRBD1. Germline assignment: CDR1 SGHTA and CDR2 FQGNSA. Trimming took 5 bases from V and 9 from J; bases not matched to a gene: 7. The CDR3 is 14 amino acids. The CDR3 DNA reads TGTGCCAGCAGCCCGCGACAGGGGGCTAGTGAGCAGTTCTTC. Protein product: CASSPRQGASEQFF.

V is TRBV7-3 and J is TRBJ1-1; 7 bases fit TRBD1. V trimming: 2 bases; J trimming: 0 bases; junction bases outside the gene matches: 6. Germline lookup yields CDR1 SGHTA and CDR2 FQGTGA. This CDR3 contains 16 residues. The CDR3: CASSLSPGGMNTEAFF. The CDR3 DNA reads TGTGCCAGCAGCTTATCACCAGGGGGTATGAACACTGAAGCTTTCTTT. The whole variable domain, remainder taken from reference TRBV7-3 and TRBJ1-1, is GAGVSQTPSNKVTEKGKYVELRCDPISGHTALYWYRQSLGQGPEFLIYFQGTGAADDSGLPNDRFFAVRPEGSVSTLKIQRTERGDSAVYLCASSLSPGGMNTEAFFGQGTRLTVV.

V and J are TRBV7-6 and TRBJ2-2; D is possibly TRBD1 (6 bases). Trimming stripped 4 bases from V and 5 bases from J, with 14 bases between. The CDR3 is made up of 15 amino acids. The germline gives CDR1 SGHVS, CDR2 FNYEAQ. CDR3 residues: CASSSAPTGTGELFF. CDR3 coding DNA: TGTGCCAGCAGCTCGGCGCCAACAGGGACCGGGGAGCTGTTTTTT. The variable domain in full, completed from reference TRBV7-6 and TRBJ2-2, reads GAGVSQSPRYKVTKRGQDVALRCDPISGHVSLYWYRQALGQGPEFLTYFNYEAQQDKSGLPNDRFSAERPEGSISTLTIQRTEQRDSAMYRCASSSAPTGTGELFFGEGSRLTVL.

This clone was detected a few times. The J gene is TRBJ2-1, the V gene TRBV10-1, with D unclear. The germline gives CDR1 WNHNN, CDR2 SYGVQD (reference sequence). The CDR3 runs to 15 residues. Trimming removed 0 bases at V and 3 bases at J, with 9 bases between. The CDR3 sequence is CASSESGSDYNEQFF. CDR3 sequence (DNA): TGCGCCAGCAGTGAGTCCGGATCCGACTACAATGAGCAGTTCTTC.

The chain employs TRBV7-2 and TRBJ2-7; tentatively, D is TRBD1 (5 bases). V was pared by 1 base and J by 6 bases, with 16 bases between. Per germline, CDR1 SGHTA and CDR2 FQGNSA. The CDR3 is 15 residues long. The CDR3 loop is CASSLDTGRSSEQYF. The DNA for the CDR3 is TGTGCCAGCAGCTTAGATACAGGCCGTTCGAGCGAGCAGTACTTC. The full variable domain, in which reference TRBV7-2 and TRBJ2-7 provide the parts outside the CDR3, is GAGVSQSPSNKVTEKGKDVELRCDPISGHTALYWYRQSLGQGLEFLIYFQGNSAPDKSGLPSDRFSAERTGGSVSTLTIQRTQQEDSAVYLCASSLDTGRSSEQYFGPGTRLTVT.

The chain is built from TRBV10-2 and TRBJ1-1, with 9 bases that match TRBD1. Germline loops: CDR1 WSHSY, CDR2 SAAADI. V dropped 2 bases and J dropped 6; count of bases not matched to a gene: 7. This CDR3 comprises 15 residues. The CDR3 DNA sequence: TGCGCCAGCAGTGAGCCGGGACAGGGAGCTGCTGAAGCTTTCTTT. Protein product: CASSEPGQGAAEAFF.

The chain links TRBV12-3 or TRBV12-4 to TRBJ2-2, with no clear D. The CDR3 has 12 residues. Trimming removed 5 bases at V and 0 bases at J, with 1 base between. CDR3 amino acids: CASSPNTGELFF. CDR3 in DNA: TGTGCCAGCAGTCCGAACACCGGGGAGCTGTTTTTT.

The chain employs TRBV9 and TRBJ1-4, with 8 bases that match TRBD1. The CDR3 has 15 amino acids. Germline V gene data show CDR1 as SGDLS and CDR2 as YYNGEE. V was clipped by 0 bases and J by 7 bases; unmatched bases: 5. The CDR3: CASSVAGGRGEKLFF. DNA for the CDR3: TGTGCCAGCAGCGTAGCAGGGGGCAGGGGTGAAAAACTGTTTTTT. The full variable domain, rest sourced from reference TRBV9 and TRBJ1-4, is DSGVTQTPKHLITATGQRVTLRCSPRSGDLSVYWYQQSLDQGLQFLIQYYNGEERAKGNILERFSAQQFPDLHSELNLSSLELGDSALYFCASSVAGGRGEKLFFGSGTQLSVL.